This T cell receptor (beta chain) originates from a study of blood T cell repertoires in COVID-19. Background on the study: Spain, Italy and the United States supplied samples that represented acute and convalescent COVID-19. Nucleic acid was either cDNA or gDNA, and it came from T cells, B-cell-depleted T cells, or PBMCs.

Germline values: CDR1 GTSNPN, CDR2 SVGIG (reference sequence). There are 14 residues in the CDR3. V shed 4 bases, J shed 3 bases, and the junction held 5 bases outside the gene matches. How the authors handled the data: Quantification of nucleated cells was approximated via reference gene primer amplification. Some clones are missing from TCRdb's copy, which holds only in-frame ones; the method was immunoSEQ multiplex PCR. The V and J calls and clone size were taken over from that table, and D and trimming were inferred from the DNA. This repertoire shows approximately 240,000 clones, 80% to 85% found once; its top ten account for 3%.

This receptor was taken from a woman between 25 and 40 years old who had recovered from COVID-19. This chain connects TRBV30 to TRBJ2-1, with TRBD1 matching over 8 bases. The sequencing sample was made of peripheral blood. The CDR3 here is CAWIATGGYNEQFF. The CDR3 DNA sequence: TGTGCCTGGATCGCCACAGGGGGCTACAATGAGCAGTTCTTC.